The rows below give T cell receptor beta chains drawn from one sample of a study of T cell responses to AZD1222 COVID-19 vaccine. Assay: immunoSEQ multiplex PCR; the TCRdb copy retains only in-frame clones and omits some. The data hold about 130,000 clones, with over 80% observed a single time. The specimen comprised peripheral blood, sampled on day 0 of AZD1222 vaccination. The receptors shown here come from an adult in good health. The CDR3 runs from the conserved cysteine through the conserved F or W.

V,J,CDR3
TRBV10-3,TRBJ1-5,CAIRAGELDQPQHF
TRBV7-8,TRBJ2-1,CASSLPTSGGAGSDNEQFF
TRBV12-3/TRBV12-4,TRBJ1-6,CASSTTGESPLHF
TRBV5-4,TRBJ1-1,CASSRAGLNTEAFF
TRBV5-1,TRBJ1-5,CASGEGRGISDDQPQHF
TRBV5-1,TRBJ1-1,CASVKGGTNTEAFF
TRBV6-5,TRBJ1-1,CASSYDRLNTEAFF
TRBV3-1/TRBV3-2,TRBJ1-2,CASSQARGVPYGYTF
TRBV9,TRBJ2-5,CASSFTQGEETQYF
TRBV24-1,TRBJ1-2,CATSDGDRGYGYTF
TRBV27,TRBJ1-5,CASSLATGGNQPQHF
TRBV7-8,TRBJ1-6,CASSLGGGSGPLHF
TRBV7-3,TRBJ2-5,CASSPLGQEQETQYF
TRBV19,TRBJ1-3,CASGDRGNTIYF
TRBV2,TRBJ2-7,CASRETSGISYEQYF
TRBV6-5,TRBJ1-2,CANRDGFYGYTF
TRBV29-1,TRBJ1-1,CSVAAGTNTEAFF
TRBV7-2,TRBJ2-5,CASRFAGGKRETQYF
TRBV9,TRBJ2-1,CASSEWLVGPSSYNEQFF
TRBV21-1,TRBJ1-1,CASSKEEEGDTEAFF
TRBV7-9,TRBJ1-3,CASSPKTVLISGNTIYF
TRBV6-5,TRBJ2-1,CASSYDRTGTYNEQFF
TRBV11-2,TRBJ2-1,CASSPSGIYNEQFF
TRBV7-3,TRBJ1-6,CASSFGTGEGSPLHF
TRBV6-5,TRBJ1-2,CASGTGSWSGGYTF
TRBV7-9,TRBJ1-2,CASSLESVRYGYTF
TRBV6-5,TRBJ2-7,CASRREDGSYEQYF
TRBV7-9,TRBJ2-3,CASSSLGRGSTDTQYF
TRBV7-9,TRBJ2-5,CASSLRDTQTQYF
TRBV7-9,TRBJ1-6,CASSSIRGNSPLHF
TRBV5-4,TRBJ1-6,CASSLSTGRYNSPLHF
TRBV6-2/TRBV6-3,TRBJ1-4,CASSYMDREKLFF
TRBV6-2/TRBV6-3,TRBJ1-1,CASSYSGQGRGDTEAFF
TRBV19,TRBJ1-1,CASSPPGTGREAEAFF
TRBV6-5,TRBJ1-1,CASSLTPEDTEAFF
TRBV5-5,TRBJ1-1,CASSLPPPISEAFF
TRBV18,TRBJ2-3,CASQTSGGAGVEFPTDTQYF
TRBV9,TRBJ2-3,CASSPRSGVSTDTQYF
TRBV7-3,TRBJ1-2,CASSYTGAGGYTF
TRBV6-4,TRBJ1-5,CASSVAGGVGQPQHF
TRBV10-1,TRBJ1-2,CASSEGRRGMGFCYGYTF
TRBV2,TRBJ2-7,CAMLSGAGYYEQYF
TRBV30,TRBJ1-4,CAWSTGSQEKLFF
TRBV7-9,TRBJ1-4,CASSLGAQGVREKLFF
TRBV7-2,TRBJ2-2,CATGDGGRARYTGELFF